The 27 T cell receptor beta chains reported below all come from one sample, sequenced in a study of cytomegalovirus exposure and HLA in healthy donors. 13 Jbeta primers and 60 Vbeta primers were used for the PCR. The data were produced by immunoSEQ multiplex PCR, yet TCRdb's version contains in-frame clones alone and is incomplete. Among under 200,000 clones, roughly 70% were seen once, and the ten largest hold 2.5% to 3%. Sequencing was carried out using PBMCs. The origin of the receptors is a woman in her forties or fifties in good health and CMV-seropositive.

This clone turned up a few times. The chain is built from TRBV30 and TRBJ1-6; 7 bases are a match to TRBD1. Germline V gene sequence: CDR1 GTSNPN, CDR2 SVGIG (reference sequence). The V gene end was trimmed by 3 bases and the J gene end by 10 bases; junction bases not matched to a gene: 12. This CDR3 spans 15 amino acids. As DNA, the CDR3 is TGTGCCTGGAGCTTCGGGAACAGGGGACGGTCACCCCTCCACTTT. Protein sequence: CAWSFGNRGRSPLHF.

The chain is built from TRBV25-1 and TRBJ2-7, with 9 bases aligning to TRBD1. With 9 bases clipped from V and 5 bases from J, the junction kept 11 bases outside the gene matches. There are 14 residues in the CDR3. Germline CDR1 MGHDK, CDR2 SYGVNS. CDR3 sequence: CASTTGGVVNEQYF. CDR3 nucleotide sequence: TGTGCCAGTACTACAGGGGGCGTTGTCAACGAGCAGTACTTC.

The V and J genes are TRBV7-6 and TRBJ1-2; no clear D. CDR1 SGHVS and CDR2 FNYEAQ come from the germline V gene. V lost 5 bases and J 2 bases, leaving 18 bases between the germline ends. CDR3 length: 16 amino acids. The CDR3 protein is CASSPGGGSWNYGYTF. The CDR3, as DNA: TGTGCCAGCAGCCCCGGTGGTGGGAGTTGGAACTATGGCTACACCTTC. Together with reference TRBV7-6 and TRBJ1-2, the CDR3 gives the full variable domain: GAGVSQSPRYKVTKRGQDVALRCDPISGHVSLYWYRQALGQGPEFLTYFNYEAQQDKSGLPNDRFSAERPEGSISTLTIQRTEQRDSAMYRCASSPGGGSWNYGYTFGSGTRLTVV.

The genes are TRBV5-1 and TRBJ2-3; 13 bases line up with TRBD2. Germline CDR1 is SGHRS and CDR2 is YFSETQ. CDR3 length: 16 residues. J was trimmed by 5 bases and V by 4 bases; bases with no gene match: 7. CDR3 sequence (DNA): TGCGCCAGCAGCGCCCTTACTAGCGGGGGGGGAGATACGCAGTATTTT. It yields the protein CASSALTSGGGDTQYF.

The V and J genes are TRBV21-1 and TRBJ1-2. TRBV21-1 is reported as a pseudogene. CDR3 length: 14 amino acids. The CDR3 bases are TGTGCCAGCAGCGGGAGTGGGGTTCCCTATGGCTACACCTTC. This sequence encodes CASSGSGVPYGYTF.

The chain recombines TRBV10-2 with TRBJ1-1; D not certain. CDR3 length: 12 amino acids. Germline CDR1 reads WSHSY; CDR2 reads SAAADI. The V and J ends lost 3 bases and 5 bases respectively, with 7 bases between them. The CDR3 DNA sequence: TGCGCCAGCAGTGAATACGGGACTGAAGCTTTCTTT. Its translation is CASSEYGTEAFF.

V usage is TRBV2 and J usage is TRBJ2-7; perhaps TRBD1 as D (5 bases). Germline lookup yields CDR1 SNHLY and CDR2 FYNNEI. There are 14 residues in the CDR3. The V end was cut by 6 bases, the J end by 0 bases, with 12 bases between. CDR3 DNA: TGTGCCAGCAGACAGACAGTACTCTCCTACGAGCAGTACTTC. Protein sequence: CASRQTVLSYEQYF.

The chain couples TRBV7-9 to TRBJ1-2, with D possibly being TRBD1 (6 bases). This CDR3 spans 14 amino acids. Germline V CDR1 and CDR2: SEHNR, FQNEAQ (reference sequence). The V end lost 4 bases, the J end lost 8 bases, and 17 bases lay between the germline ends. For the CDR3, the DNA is TGTGCCAGCAGCTCCAACCACGGACAGTGGGGCTACACCTTC. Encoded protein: CASSSNHGQWGYTF.

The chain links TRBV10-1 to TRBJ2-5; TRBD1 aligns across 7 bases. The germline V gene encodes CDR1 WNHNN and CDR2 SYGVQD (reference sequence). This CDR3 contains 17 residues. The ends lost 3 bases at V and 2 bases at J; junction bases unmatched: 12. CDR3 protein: CASSDPTGADGQETQYF. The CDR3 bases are TGCGCCAGCAGTGACCCTACAGGGGCTGACGGGCAAGAGACCCAGTACTTC.

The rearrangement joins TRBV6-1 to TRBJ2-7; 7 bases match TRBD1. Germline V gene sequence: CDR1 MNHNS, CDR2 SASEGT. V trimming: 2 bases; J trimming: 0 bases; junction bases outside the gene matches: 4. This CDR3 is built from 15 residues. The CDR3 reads CASSELGTVSYEQYF. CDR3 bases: TGTGCCAGCAGTGAATTGGGGACAGTCTCCTACGAGCAGTACTTC.

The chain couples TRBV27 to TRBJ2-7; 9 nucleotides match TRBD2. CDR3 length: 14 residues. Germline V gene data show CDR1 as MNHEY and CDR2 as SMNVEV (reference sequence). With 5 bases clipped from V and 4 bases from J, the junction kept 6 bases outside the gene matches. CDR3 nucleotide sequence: TGTGCCAGCAGTCCCTCGGCGGGGGGGTACGAGCAGTACTTC. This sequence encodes CASSPSAGGYEQYF.

CDR3 nucleotide sequence: TGTGCCAGCAGTTACGCGACAGGGGCGGGTGAGACCCAGTACTTC. This translates into CASSYATGAGETQYF. The chain uses TRBV6-6 and TRBJ2-5; 8 bases map to TRBD1. Germline CDR1 MNHNY, CDR2 SVGAGI (reference sequence). The V gene end was trimmed by 2 bases and the J gene end by 5 bases; junction bases not matched to a gene: 7. CDR3 length equals 15 residues.

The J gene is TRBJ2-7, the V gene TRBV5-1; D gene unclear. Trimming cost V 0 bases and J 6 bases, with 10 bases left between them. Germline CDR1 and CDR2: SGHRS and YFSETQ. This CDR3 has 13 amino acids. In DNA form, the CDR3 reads TGCGCCAGCAGCTTGGCATCCGGTGGCGAGCAGTACTTC. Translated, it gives CASSLASGGEQYF.

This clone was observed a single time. The DNA for the CDR3 is TGTGCCTGTAGGAGGTTAGCGGGGGAAGATACGCAGTATTTT. Protein: CACRRLAGEDTQYF. The chain combines TRBV30 with TRBJ2-3, with 9 bases lining up with TRBD2. Unmatched junction bases numbered 9, after V lost 6 bases and J lost 5 bases. The CDR3 runs to 14 residues. Germline V gene sequence: CDR1 GTSNPN, CDR2 SVGIG (reference sequence).

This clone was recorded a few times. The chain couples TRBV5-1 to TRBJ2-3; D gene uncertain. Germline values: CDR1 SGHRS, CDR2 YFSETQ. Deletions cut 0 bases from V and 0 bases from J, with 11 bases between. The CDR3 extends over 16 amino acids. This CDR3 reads CASSLAPSSSTDTQYF. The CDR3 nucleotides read TGCGCCAGCAGCTTGGCCCCGAGTTCTAGCACAGATACGCAGTATTTT. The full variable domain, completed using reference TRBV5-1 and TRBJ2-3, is KAGVTQTPRYLIKTRGQQVTLSCSPISGHRSVSWYQQTPGQGLQFLFEYFSETQRNKGNFPGRFSGRQFSNSRSEMNVSTLELGDSALYLCASSLAPSSSTDTQYFGPGTRLTVL.

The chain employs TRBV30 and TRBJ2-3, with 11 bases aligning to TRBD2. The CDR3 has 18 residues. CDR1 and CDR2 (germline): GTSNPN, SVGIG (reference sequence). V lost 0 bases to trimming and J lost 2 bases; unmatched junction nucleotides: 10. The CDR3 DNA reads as TGTGCCTGGAGTGTACTAGAACTAGCGGGGGTGCTCACAGATACGCAGTATTTT. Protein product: CAWSVLELAGVLTDTQYF.

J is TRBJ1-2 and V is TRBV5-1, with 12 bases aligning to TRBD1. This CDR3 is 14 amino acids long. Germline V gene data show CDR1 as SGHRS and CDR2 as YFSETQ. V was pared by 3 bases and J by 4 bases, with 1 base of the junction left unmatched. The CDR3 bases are TGCGCCAGCAGCTGGGACAGGGGGCCCTATGGCTACACCTTC. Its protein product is CASSWDRGPYGYTF.

CDR3 sequence (DNA): TGTGCCTGGAGTTCCGGGACATTTAATTCACCCCTCCACTTT. Its translation: CAWSSGTFNSPLHF. This chain connects TRBV30 to TRBJ1-6; TRBD1 might be the D (6 bases). From germline, CDR1 is GTSNPN and CDR2 SVGIG (reference sequence). V was shortened by 2 bases and J by 6 bases, with 11 bases between the two germline ends. The CDR3 extends over 14 amino acids. Drawing the rest from reference TRBV30 and TRBJ1-6, the complete variable domain is SQTIHQWPATLVQPVGSPLSLECTVEGTSNPNLYWYRQAAGRGLQLLFYSVGIGQISSEVPQNLSASRPQDRQFILSSKKLLLSDSGFYLCAWSSGTFNSPLHFGNGTRLTVT.

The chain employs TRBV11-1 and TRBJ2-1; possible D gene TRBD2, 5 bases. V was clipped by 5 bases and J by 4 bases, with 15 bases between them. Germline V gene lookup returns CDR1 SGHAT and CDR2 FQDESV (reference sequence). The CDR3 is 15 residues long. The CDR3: CASSPRADPYNEQFF. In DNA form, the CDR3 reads TGTGCCAGCAGCCCCCGAGCGGACCCTTACAATGAGCAGTTCTTC.

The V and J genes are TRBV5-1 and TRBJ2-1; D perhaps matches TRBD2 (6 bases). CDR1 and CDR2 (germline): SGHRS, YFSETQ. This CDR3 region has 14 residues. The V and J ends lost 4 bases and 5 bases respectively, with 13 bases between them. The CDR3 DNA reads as TGCGCCAGCAGCCAGAGTGCGGGAAACAATGAGCAGTTCTTC. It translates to CASSQSAGNNEQFF.

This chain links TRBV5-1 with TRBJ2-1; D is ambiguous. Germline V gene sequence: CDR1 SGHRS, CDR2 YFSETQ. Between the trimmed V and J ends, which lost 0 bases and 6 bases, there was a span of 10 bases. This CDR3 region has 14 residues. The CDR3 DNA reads TGCGCCAGCAGCTTGGGGGTGGGCTTCAATGAGCAGTTCTTC. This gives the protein CASSLGVGFNEQFF.

CDR3: CSVYRGLGEQYF. Here the CDR3 DNA reads TGCAGCGTTTACAGGGGTCTGGGCGAGCAGTACTTC. The chain employs TRBV29-1 and TRBJ2-7; 7 nucleotides match TRBD1. This CDR3 comprises 12 residues. The germline CDR1 and CDR2 sequences are SQVTM and ANQGSEA. Trimming cost V 5 bases and J 6 bases; bases outside gene matches: 7.

This chain's CDR3 is CASAGDNQETQYF. The CDR3 DNA follows: TGTGCCTCGGCAGGGGACAACCAAGAGACCCAGTACTTC. The rearrangement joins TRBV10-3 to TRBJ2-5; D is possibly TRBD1 (6 bases). The CDR3 runs to 13 residues. Trimming removed 11 bases at V and 0 bases at J, with 13 bases between. CDR1 is ENHRY, CDR2 SYGVKD, per germline.

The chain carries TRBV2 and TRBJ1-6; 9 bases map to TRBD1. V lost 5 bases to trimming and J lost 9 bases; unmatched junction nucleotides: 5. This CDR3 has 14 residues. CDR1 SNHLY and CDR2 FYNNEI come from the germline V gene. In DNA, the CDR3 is TGTGCCAGCAGTCGGGACAGGGAAGCTTCACCCCTCCACTTT. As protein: CASSRDREASPLHF.

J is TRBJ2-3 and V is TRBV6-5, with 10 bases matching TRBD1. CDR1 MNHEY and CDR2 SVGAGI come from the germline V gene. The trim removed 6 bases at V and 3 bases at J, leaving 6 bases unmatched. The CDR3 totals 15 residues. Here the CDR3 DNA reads TGTGCCAGCAGGAGCCGGGACAGGGGTACAGATACGCAGTATTTT. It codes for CASRSRDRGTDTQYF.

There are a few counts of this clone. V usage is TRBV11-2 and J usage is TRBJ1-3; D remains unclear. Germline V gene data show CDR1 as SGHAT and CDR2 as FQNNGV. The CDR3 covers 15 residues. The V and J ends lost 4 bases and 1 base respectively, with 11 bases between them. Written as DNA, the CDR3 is TGTGCCAGCAGCTACGGTCCCATGTCTGGAAACACCATATATTTT. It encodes CASSYGPMSGNTIYF.

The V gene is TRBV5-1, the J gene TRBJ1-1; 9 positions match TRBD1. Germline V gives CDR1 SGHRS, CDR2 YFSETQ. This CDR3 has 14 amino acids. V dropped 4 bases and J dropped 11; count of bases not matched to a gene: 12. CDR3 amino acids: CASSLWDRDAKAFF. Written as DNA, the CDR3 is TGCGCCAGCAGCCTATGGGACAGGGATGCAAAGGCTTTCTTT.